Included here is one T cell receptor (beta chain) sequence, with context. Antigen specificity is unknown. This sample is part of a study of cytomegalovirus exposure and HLA in healthy donors. Looking at the study overall: T cells numbering around 190 million yielded some 120 million unique TCR beta sequences in an earlier analysis.

Regarding donors, all were healthy bone marrow donors. This PCR relied on a set of 60 Vbeta primers and 13 Jbeta primers. Method: immunoSEQ multiplex PCR; TCRdb's copy keeps in-frame clones and lacks some. The repertoire includes under 90,000 clones, 70% to 90% of them detected once, and less than 2.5% sits in the top ten. Study-wide results and caveats: Specificity of a few CMV-associated chains for CMV antigens was verified in vitro. Some highly shared sequence variants likely arose as a pipeline artifact.

The CDR3 loop spans 16 amino acids. V lost 2 bases, J lost 0 bases, and 8 bases stayed unmatched. Germline CDR1 GTSNPN, CDR2 SVGIG (reference sequence). The sequence was obtained from a man between 18 and 29 years old in good health and CMV-seronegative. V gene TRBV30 combines with J gene TRBJ2-3; TRBD2 aligns across 7 bases. The sample consisted of PBMCs. Here the CDR3 reads CAWSRTRGASTDTQYF. CDR3 DNA: TGTGCCTGGAGTAGGACTAGAGGGGCCAGCACAGATACGCAGTATTTT. Complete variable domain (other parts from reference TRBV30 and TRBJ2-3): SQTIHQWPATLVQPVGSPLSLECTVEGTSNPNLYWYRQAAGRGLQLLFYSVGIGQISSEVPQNLSASRPQDRQFILSSKKLLLSDSGFYLCAWSRTRGASTDTQYFGPGTRLTVL.